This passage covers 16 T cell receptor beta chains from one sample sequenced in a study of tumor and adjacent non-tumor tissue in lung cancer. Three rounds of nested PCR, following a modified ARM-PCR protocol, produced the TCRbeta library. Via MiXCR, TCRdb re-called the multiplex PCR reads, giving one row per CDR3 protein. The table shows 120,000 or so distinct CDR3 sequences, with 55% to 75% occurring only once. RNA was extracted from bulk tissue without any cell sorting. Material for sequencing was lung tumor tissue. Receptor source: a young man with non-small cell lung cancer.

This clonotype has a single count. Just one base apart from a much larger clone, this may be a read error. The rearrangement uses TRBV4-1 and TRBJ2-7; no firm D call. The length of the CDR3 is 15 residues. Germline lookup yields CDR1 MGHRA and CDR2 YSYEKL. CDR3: CTSSEGYHSSYEQYF. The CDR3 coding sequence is TGCACCAGCAGCGAAGGCTACCACTCATCCTACGAGCAGTACTTC.

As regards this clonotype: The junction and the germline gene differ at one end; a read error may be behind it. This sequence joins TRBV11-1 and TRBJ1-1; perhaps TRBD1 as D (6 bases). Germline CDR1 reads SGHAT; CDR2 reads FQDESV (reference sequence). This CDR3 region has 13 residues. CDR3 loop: CVSSVDRNSEAFF. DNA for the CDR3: TGTGTCAGCAGCGTGGACAGAAACAGTGAAGCTTTCTTT. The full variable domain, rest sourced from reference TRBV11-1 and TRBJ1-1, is EAEVAQSPRYKITEKSQAVAFWCDPISGHATLYWYRQILGQGPELLVQFQDESVVDDSQLPKDRFSAERLKGVDSTLKIQPAELGDSAMYLCVSSVDRNSEAFFGQGTRLTVV.

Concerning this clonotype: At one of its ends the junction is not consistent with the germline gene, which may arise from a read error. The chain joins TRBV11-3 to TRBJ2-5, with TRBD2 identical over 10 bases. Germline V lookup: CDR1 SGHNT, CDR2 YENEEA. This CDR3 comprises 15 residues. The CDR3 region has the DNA TGTGCCAGCAGCTTAGAAGCGGGAGGGCAAGAGACCGAGCAGTTC. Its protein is CASSLEAGGQETEQF.

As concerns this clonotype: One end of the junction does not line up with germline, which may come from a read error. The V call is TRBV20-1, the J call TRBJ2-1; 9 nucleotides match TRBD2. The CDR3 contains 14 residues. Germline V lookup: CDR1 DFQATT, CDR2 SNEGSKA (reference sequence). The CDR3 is CSVRQAGGFNEHFF. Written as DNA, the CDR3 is TGCAGTGTTAGACAAGCGGGAGGCTTTAATGAGCATTTCTTC.

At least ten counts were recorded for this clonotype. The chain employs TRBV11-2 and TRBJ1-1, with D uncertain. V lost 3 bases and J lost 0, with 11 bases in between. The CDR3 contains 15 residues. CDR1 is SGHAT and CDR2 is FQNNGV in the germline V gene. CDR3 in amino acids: CASSFSHTVNTEAFF. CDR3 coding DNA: TGTGCCAGCAGCTTTTCGCATACAGTGAACACTGAAGCTTTCTTT. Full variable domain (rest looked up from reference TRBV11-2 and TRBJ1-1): EAGVAQSPRYKIIEKRQSVAFWCNPISGHATLYWYQQILGQGPKLLIQFQNNGVVDDSQLPKDRFSAERLKGVDSTLKIQPAKLEDSAVYLCASSFSHTVNTEAFFGQGTRLTVV.

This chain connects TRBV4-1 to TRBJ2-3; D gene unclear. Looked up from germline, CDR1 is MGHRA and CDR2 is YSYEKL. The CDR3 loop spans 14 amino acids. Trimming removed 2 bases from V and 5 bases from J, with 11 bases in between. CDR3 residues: CASSQLAEGDTQYF. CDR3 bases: TGCGCCAGCAGCCAACTTGCAGAAGGAGATACGCAGTATTTT.

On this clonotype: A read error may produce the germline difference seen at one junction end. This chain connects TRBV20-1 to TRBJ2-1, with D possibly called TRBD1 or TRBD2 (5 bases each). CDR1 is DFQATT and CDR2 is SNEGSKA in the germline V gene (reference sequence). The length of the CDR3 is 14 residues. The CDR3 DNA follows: TGCGGTGCTAGCCGGGCCCTCGGTAGGGGTGAACAGTTCTTC. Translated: CGASRALGRGEQFF.

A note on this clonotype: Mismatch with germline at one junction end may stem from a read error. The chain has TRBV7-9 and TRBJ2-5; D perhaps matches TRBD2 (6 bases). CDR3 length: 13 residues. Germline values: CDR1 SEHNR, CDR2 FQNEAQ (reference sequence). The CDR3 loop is CASSTEGGEAQYF. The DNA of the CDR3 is TGTGCCAGCAGCACGGAGGGAGGAGAGGCCCAGTACTTC. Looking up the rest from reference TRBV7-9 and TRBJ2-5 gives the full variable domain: DTGVSQNPRHKITKRGQNVTFRCDPISEHNRLYWYRQTLGQGPEFLTYFQNEAQLEKSRLLSDRFSAERPKGSFSTLEIQRTEQGDSAMYLCASSTEGGEAQYFGPGTRLLVL.

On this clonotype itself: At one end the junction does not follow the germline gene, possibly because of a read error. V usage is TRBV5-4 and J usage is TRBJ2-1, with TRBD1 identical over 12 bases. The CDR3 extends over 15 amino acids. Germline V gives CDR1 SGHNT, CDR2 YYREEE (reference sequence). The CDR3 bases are TGTGCCAGCAGGGCCGGGACAGGGGGCGAAGATGAGCAATTCTTC. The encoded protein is CASRAGTGGEDEQFF.

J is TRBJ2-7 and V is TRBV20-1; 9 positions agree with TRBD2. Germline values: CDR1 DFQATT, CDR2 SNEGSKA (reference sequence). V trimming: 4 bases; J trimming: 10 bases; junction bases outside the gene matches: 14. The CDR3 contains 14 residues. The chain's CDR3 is CSAKTAGGRKEQYF. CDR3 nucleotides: TGCAGTGCTAAAACTGCGGGGGGGCGGAAAGAACAGTACTTC.

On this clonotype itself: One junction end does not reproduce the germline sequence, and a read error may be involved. The CDR3 coding sequence is TGTGCCAGCAGTTCCCAGGCATCCCCCTACAATAAGCAGTTCTTC. Its protein product is CASSSQASPYNKQFF. The chain uses TRBV12-3 or TRBV12-4 and TRBJ2-1; no reliable D call. This CDR3 has 15 residues.

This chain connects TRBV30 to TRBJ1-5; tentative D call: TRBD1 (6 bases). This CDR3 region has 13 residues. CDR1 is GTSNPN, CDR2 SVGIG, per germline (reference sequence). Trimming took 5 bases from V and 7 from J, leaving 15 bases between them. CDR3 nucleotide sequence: TGTGCCTGGCGAGGGGGGGACGGGCAGCCCCAGCATTTT. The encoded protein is CAWRGGDGQPQHF.

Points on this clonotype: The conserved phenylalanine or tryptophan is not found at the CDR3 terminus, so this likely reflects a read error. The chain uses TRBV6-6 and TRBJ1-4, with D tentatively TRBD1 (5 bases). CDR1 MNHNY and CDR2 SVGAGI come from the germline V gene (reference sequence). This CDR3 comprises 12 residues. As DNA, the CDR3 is TGTGCAGGTCACGGGACCGACGGGAAACTGTTTTTA. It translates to CAGHGTDGKLFL.

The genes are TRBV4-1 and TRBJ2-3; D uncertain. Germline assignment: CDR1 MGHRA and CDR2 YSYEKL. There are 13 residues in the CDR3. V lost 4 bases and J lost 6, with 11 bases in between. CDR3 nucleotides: TGCGCCAGCAGCCGCTCCCCGACGGATACGCAGTATTTT. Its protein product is CASSRSPTDTQYF.

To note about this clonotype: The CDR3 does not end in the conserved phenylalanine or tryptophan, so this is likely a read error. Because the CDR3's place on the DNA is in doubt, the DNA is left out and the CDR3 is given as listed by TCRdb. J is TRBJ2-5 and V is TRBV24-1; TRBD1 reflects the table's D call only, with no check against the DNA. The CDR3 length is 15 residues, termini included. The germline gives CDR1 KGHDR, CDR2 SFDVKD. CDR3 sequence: CATSPGTGLQETQYL.

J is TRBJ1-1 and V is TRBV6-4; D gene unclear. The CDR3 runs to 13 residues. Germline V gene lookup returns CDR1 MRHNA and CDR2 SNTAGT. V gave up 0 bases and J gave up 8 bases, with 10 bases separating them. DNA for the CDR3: TGTGCCAGCAGTGACTCAGACGGGTCGGAAGCTTTCTTT. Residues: CASSDSDGSEAFF.